This TCR beta chain was recovered during a study of radiotherapy plus CTLA-4 blockade in lung cancer. Study-level findings and limits: Reports identified early blood T cell clone dynamics, with interferon-beta, as the best response predictor.

Treatment of patients with chemo-refractory metastatic non-small-cell lung cancer consisted of focal radiation plus CTLA-4 blockade with ipilimumab. Concerning this clone: Its antigen is not identified.

There are 14 residues in the CDR3. With 11 bases removed from V and 0 bases from J, the gap between germline ends came to 14 bases. Per the germline V gene, CDR1 is MNHNS and CDR2 is SASEGT. The data were produced by immunoSEQ multiplex PCR, yet TCRdb's version contains in-frame clones alone and is incomplete. The repertoire holds 120,000 or so clones, with 70% to 90% as singletons. The TCR originated in a human donor with non-small cell lung cancer that progressed on radiotherapy plus ipilimumab. The chain carries TRBV6-1 and TRBJ1-5, with TRBD1 as a possible D gene (5 bases). The starting material was peripheral blood, obtained from a patient treated with radiotherapy plus ipilimumab. The CDR3 bases are TGTGCCGCGCAGGGAGCTCATAGCAATCAGCCCCAGCATTTT. Translation gives CAAQGAHSNQPQHF.